These 7 T cell receptor beta chains were sequenced from one sample in a study of blood T cell repertoires in COVID-19. Produced via immunoSEQ multiplex PCR; TCRdb's table is partial and in-frame only. The table includes hundreds of thousands of clones, 87% detected once. The sample was peripheral blood. Receptors originate from a woman aged 40-49 years who had recovered from COVID-19.

Here the CDR3 DNA reads TGCGCCAGCAGCTTGGCGGGGGGAATCGATGAGCAGTTCTTC. Translating gives CASSLAGGIDEQFF. The chain combines TRBV5-1 with TRBJ2-1; 7 bases are shared with TRBD2. V dropped 0 bases and J dropped 8; count of bases not matched to a gene: 5. Per the germline V gene, CDR1 is SGHRS and CDR2 is YFSETQ. This CDR3 region has 14 residues.

The rearrangement links TRBV27 to TRBJ1-1, with unresolved D. Germline V CDR1 and CDR2: MNHEY, SMNVEV (reference sequence). V shed 5 bases and J shed 0 bases, with 13 bases lying between them. The CDR3 runs 15 residues. CDR3 nucleotide sequence: TGTGCCAGCAGTCTCAAAGCGACCATGAACACTGAAGCTTTCTTT. Translation gives CASSLKATMNTEAFF.

V is TRBV6-5 and J is TRBJ2-3; 7 bases are shared with TRBD2. The CDR3 loop spans 14 amino acids. Germline V lookup: CDR1 MNHEY, CDR2 SVGAGI. The V gene end was trimmed by 7 bases and the J gene end by 0 bases; junction bases not matched to a gene: 4. The CDR3 DNA sequence: TGTGCCAGCACGGAGCGGGGCAGCACAGATACGCAGTATTTT. It translates to CASTERGSTDTQYF.

The chain recombines TRBV6-5 with TRBJ1-5; 11 positions match TRBD1. The CDR3 covers 14 residues. Trimming cost V 5 bases and J 5 bases; bases outside gene matches: 2. Germline assignment: CDR1 MNHEY and CDR2 SVGAGI. The CDR3 sequence is CASSRTGGHQPQHF. The DNA for the CDR3 is TGTGCCAGCAGTCGGACAGGGGGCCATCAGCCCCAGCATTTT.

The chain employs TRBV6-5 and TRBJ1-4, with a weak D call TRBD1 (5 bases). The CDR3 is 14 amino acids. Germline V lookup: CDR1 MNHEY, CDR2 SVGAGI. V lost 6 bases to trimming and J lost 8 bases, with 16 bases between them. In DNA form, the CDR3 reads TGTGCCAGCAGCCCGTGGGGGGTGTGGGAAAAACTGTTTTTT. Amino acid sequence: CASSPWGVWEKLFF.

The chain is built from TRBV5-1 and TRBJ2-7, with D tentatively TRBD2 (6 bases). The V gene's germline CDR1 is SGHRS and CDR2 YFSETQ. V lost 4 bases and J lost 5, with 10 bases in between. CDR3 size: 12 residues. The CDR3 reads CASSPERDEQYF. In DNA form, the CDR3 reads TGCGCCAGCAGCCCCGAGCGGGACGAGCAGTACTTC.

The rearrangement uses TRBV19 and TRBJ1-3; D remains unclear. Germline-derived CDR1 and CDR2 are LNHDA and SQIVND (reference sequence). CDR3 length: 14 residues. Trimming removed 5 bases from V and 0 bases from J, with 8 bases in between. Here the CDR3 DNA reads TGTGCCAGTAGTTCGGAGGTCTCTGGAAACACCATATATTTT. It yields the protein CASSSEVSGNTIYF. The variable domain in full, with the rest retrieved from reference TRBV19 and TRBJ1-3, is DGGITQSPKYLFRKEGQNVTLSCEQNLNHDAMYWYRQDPGQGLRLIYYSQIVNDFQKGDIAEGYSVSREKKESFPLTVTSAQKNPTAFYLCASSSEVSGNTIYFGEGSWLTVV.